These 2 T cell receptor beta chains were sequenced from one sample in a study of glioma-infiltrating T cells after dendritic cell vaccination. Libraries were prepared by immunoSEQ multiplex PCR; TCRdb keeps only in-frame clonotypes and omits some of them. This table has roughly 50,000 clones, approximately 90% appearing once. Specified time point: after dendritic cell vaccination, including at tumor progression/relapse. Sequences were derived from blood, sampled after dendritic cell vaccination. All receptors come from a human donor with glioblastoma.

The rearrangement uses TRBV7-9 and TRBJ1-4; D may be TRBD1 (6 bases). V was shortened by 1 base and J by 8 bases, with 17 bases between the two germline ends. Germline CDR1 is SEHNR and CDR2 is FQNEAQ (reference sequence). CDR3 size: 16 residues. The CDR3 region is CASSLGGQLRGEKLFF. The DNA for the CDR3 is TGTGCCAGCAGCTTAGGGGGGCAGCTCCGTGGGGAAAAACTGTTTTTT.

The J gene is TRBJ2-3, the V gene TRBV29-1, with no clear D. V gave up 6 bases and J gave up 1 base, with 8 bases separating them. The CDR3 contains 12 residues. Germline V gives CDR1 SQVTM, CDR2 ANQGSEA. CDR3 in DNA: TGCAGCGTAGGTGAGGGCACAGATACGCAGTATTTT. Encoded protein: CSVGEGTDTQYF.